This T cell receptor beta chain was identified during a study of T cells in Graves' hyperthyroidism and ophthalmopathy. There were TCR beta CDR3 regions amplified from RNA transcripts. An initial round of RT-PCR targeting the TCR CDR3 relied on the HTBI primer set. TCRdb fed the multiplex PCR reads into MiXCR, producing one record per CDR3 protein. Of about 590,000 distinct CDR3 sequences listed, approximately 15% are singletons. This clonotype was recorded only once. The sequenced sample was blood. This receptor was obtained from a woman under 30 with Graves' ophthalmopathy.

CDR3 residues: CASSFHRVPSSYEQYF. The CDR3 nucleotides are TGTGCCAGCAGTTTTCACAGGGTACCTAGCTCCTACGAGCAGTACTTC. The V call is TRBV28, the J call TRBJ2-7, with D perhaps matching TRBD1 (6 bases). V dropped 3 bases and J dropped 0 bases, with 15 bases sitting between them. The germline V gene encodes CDR1 MDHEN and CDR2 SYDVKM. CDR3 length: 16 residues.